The clone carrying this T cell receptor (beta chain) was detected many times. Antigen specificity is unknown. TCRdb reanalysed the 5' RACE reads using MiXCR and keeps one entry per CDR3 protein. The profile shows fewer than 900,000 distinct CDR3 sequences, roughly 18% of them singletons. The entry originates in a study of identical twins. Germline V gives CDR1 SEHNR, CDR2 FQNEAQ (reference sequence). V dropped 5 bases and J dropped 5; count of bases not matched to a gene: 10. The CDR3 runs to 16 residues. Study-wide results and caveats: Where out-of-frame alpha sequences were twin-shared, they showed excess low generation probability. Cord blood's abundant beta clonotypes had fewer insertions, unlike memory repertoires.

This same sample was also taken into another study, of T cells expressing NK-cell markers.

The TCR was taken from a woman under 30 in good health. The sequenced sample was PBMCs. The V call is TRBV7-9, the J call TRBJ1-1, with TRBD1 identical over 11 bases. CDR3: CASSPDRGQGATEAFF. The CDR3 region has the DNA TGTGCCAGCAGCCCAGATCGCGGACAGGGGGCAACTGAAGCTTTCTTT.